This TCR beta chain comes out of a study of graft-versus-host responses after intestinal transplantation (dated by TCRdb to the early 2020s). Background on the whole study: Multivisceral, liver-intestinal, or isolated intestinal transplants were received by the recipients. Of the 20 to 25 intestinal transplant recipients enrolled in the cohort, one of whom was a retransplant, a few patients without pretransplant specimens were excluded. After intestinal transplantation, graft-versus-host and host-versus-graft alloreactive T cell clones in the graft, circulation and bone marrow were tracked using bulk TCR-beta CDR3 sequencing. Rather than being sequenced by the commercial service, samples from a few later patients were sequenced in-house on an Illumina MiSeq and processed with MiXCR. Donor T cell macrochimerism was defined as a peak of at least 4% donor T cells among recipient peripheral blood mononuclear cells. All recipients received anti-thymocyte globulin induction followed by maintenance tacrolimus and steroids for approximately 3 years. To identify alloreactive clones, pre-transplant mixed lymphocyte reaction products were sequenced and then compared with unstimulated pre-transplant donor and recipient T cells. Study-level results and caveats: GvH clones turned up in recipient bone marrow, with some appearing earlier in ileal mucosa or blood, a pattern consistent with an intestinal mucosal origin. Early after transplant, peak levels of circulating GvH clones were associated with declines in HvG clones. The conclusions were limited by the relatively low number and heterogeneity of the intestinal transplant patients. Patients with donor T cell macrochimerism had high GvH to HvG T cell clonal ratios in their allografts.

The CDR3 covers 17 residues, taking in both the cysteine and the phenylalanine. The only DNA kept is the CDR3, 51 bases in frame from the first base. According to the germline V gene, CDR1 reads SGHRS and CDR2 reads YFSETQ. Relative to germline, V is missing 0 bases and J is missing 4 bases, with 13 bases of the junction outside any gene match. The library was prepared using the immunoSEQ multiplex PCR assay. For most patients, genomic DNA was isolated with the Qiagen DNeasy Blood and Tissue Kit and sent frozen to Adaptive Biotechnologies for TCR sequencing. For most patients, genomic DNA was subjected to high-throughput TCR-beta CDR3 sequencing by Adaptive Biotechnologies. The original methods were these. Adaptive's ImmunoSEQ software was the source of the TCR sequencing data for roughly 19 patients, while a few other patients were processed with MiXCR and VDJtools. To correct CD4 versus CD8 sorting errors, sequences present in both subsets at a frequency ratio below 5:1 were removed. CDR3 nucleotide sequences shared between donor and recipient were removed because their origin could not be assigned. To count as alloreactive, a clone needed at least 2-fold expansion over unstimulated cells and a minimum CFSE-low frequency of 0.002% (template counts) or 0.001% (read counts). Mappable clones were those detected in sequenced pre-transplant spleen, lymph node, or MLR CFSE-low populations of the donor or recipient. The cumulative frequency of alloreactive clones was calculated as a percentage of all sequences, weighted by copy number. As stored in TCRdb, this immuneACCESS dataset retains in-frame rearrangements with V and J assigned. A fraction of the clones does not appear; measured against another copy, unresolved V genes explain less than half of the discrepancy, and the remainder lacks a known reason. V and J calls and clone size are copied from that table; D and trimming were computed from the DNA. Here the sample has roughly 110,000 clones; about 87% occur a single time. 0.6% to 0.8% of the sample is held by the ten biggest clonotypes.

The time point label on this specimen signifies: cells obtained before transplantation from donor or recipient. CD3+CD4+ and CD3+CD8+ populations were FACS-sorted from unstimulated pre-transplant donor and recipient cells taken from spleen or lymph nodes. As regards this clone: Its antigen is still unknown. There are no base qualities to consult, and no much larger clone falls within one base.

This receptor was taken from a human donor who was the organ donor for an intestinal transplant. Here the sequenced sample was unstimulated CD4+ T cells sorted from spleen or lymph node cells, taken before transplant. The chain couples TRBV5-1 to TRBJ2-7; 7 central nucleotides agree with TRBD2. CDR3 region: CASSLALAAIGRYEQYF. The DNA is as follows: TGCGCCAGCAGCTTGGCTCTAGCGGCCATAGGGAGATACGAGCAGTACTTC. Supplemented by the reference TRBV5-1 and TRBJ2-7 proteins around the CDR3, the complete variable domain is KAGVTQTPRYLIKTRGQQVTLSCSPISGHRSVSWYQQTPGQGLQFLFEYFSETQRNKGNFPGRFSGRQFSNSRSEMNVSTLELGDSALYLCASSLALAAIGRYEQYFGPGTRLTVT.